This T cell receptor (beta chain) derives from a study of type 1 and type 2 diabetes patients. Overall study: Participants included type 1 and type 2 diabetes patients plus nondiabetic controls.

Donors had no other autoimmune disease or infection in four weeks. Around 9.5 milliliters of peripheral blood were drawn from each donor. This clonotype has more than one count but fewer than ten. No antigen is known for it. Study observations and caveats: Unmatched age and gender across groups might bias interpretation.

Genomic DNA was the PCR template. The TCR beta CDR3 region was amplified using 30 forward and 13 reverse primers. From the multiplex PCR reads, TCRdb called clonotypes with MiXCR, one entry per CDR3 protein. The sample yields fewer than 350,000 distinct CDR3 sequences, approximately 50% seen once. This CDR3 spans 11 amino acids. Germline CDR1 is SNHLY and CDR2 is FYNNEI. Trimming took off 4 bases at V and 7 bases at J, with 5 bases between the two ends. The TCR sequence derives from a young man with type 2 diabetes. V is TRBV2 and J is TRBJ2-4, with D unresolved. Source material: peripheral blood mononuclear cells (PBMCs). For the CDR3, the DNA is TGTGCCAGCAGTGTAAAGAACATTCAGTACTTC. It encodes CASSVKNIQYF.